This T cell receptor beta chain was identified in a study of T cells in Graves' hyperthyroidism and ophthalmopathy. Stability of Graves' hyperthyroidism was defined as absent ophthalmopathy progression within 18 months. Each patient was aged 18 to 65 and had newly diagnosed hyperthyroidism of under 2 months' duration. This clonotype has a handful of counts. V lost 0 bases and J 3 bases, leaving 8 bases between the germline ends. The CDR3 extends over 15 amino acids. Per germline, CDR1 MNHNY and CDR2 SVGAGI (reference sequence). Using RNA transcripts as the source, TCR beta CDR3 regions were amplified. An initial round of RT-PCR targeting the TCR CDR3 relied on the HTBI primer set. TCRdb called the multiplex PCR reads again in MiXCR, with one record for every CDR3 protein. Seen here are a few hundred thousand distinct CDR3 sequences, about 15% observed once, and the top ten hold 30% to 35%.

The receptor's source is a young woman with Graves' hyperthyroidism. This chain links TRBV6-6 with TRBJ1-4, with D unclear. The sample consisted of blood. CDR3 nucleotides: TGTGCCAGCAGTTACTCATGGGGAGCTAATGAAAAACTGTTTTTT. This gives the protein CASSYSWGANEKLFF.